This paragraph covers one TCR beta chain sequence. The antigen remains unidentified. This record belongs to a study of shared clonotypes between healthy human individuals. Study outcomes and limitations: Memory subsets had estimated richness that was generally smaller than that of naive subsets. Four donors held 5% to 5.5% of naive CD4 clonotypes in common. Since donors were few, the genetic and exposure-history diversity represented was limited.

Profiling relied on immunoSEQ multiplex PCR, and the TCRdb table lists in-frame clones only, not all of them. This sample carries about 2.4 million clones, 93% of them seen once, and the ten largest clones take around 0.37%. V was trimmed by 0 bases and J by 9 bases, leaving 7 bases between them. The CDR3 contains 11 residues. The V gene's germline CDR1 is GTSNPN and CDR2 SVGIG (reference sequence). The sequenced sample was naive CD4+ T cells from PBMCs. Specified subset: CD45RA+ positively selected. This chain links TRBV30 with TRBJ2-3; D remains ambiguous. The sequence derives from a man between 18 and 35 years old in good health. Some clones in this sample may be carry-over from other donors' samples. The CDR3 loop is CAWSVLKTQYF. The CDR3 DNA follows: TGTGCCTGGAGTGTTTTGAAAACGCAGTATTTT.